This T cell receptor (beta chain) was found in a study of Graves' ophthalmopathy and Graves' hyperthyroidism. This clonotype came up many times. This may arise from a read error, as a much more abundant clone is one base away. Germline lookup yields CDR1 ENHRY and CDR2 SYGVKD. The CDR3 has 15 amino acids. From RNA, the CDR3 regions of TCR beta chains were amplified and sequenced. An initial RT-PCR round employing HTBI primers preceded a second-round multiplex PCR. TCRdb passed the multiplex PCR reads through MiXCR, listing each CDR3 protein once. The profile shows 300,000 to 500,000 distinct CDR3 sequences, 15% of them singletons.

The sequenced material came from peripheral blood. This clonotype originated in a woman between 18 and 29 years old with stable Graves' hyperthyroidism. The rearrangement uses TRBV10-3 and TRBJ1-2; 7 positions agree with TRBD1. In nucleotides, the CDR3 is TGTGCCATCAGTGAGAGGGGGCGCGCCAACTATGGCTGCACCTTC. This translates into CAISERGRANYGCTF.